The next 15 T cell receptor beta chains were all read from a single sample in a study of technical replicates of blood from several donors. TCRdb's table, derived via immunoSEQ multiplex PCR, lists solely in-frame clones and lacks some. The sample has roughly 52,000 clones, nearly 95% seen once; the top ten hold approximately 3.4%. Source material: PBMCs. Every receptor here comes from a human donor in good health. Some clones in this sample may be carry-over from other donors' samples.

V usage is TRBV5-4 and J usage is TRBJ2-5; 9 bases agree with TRBD1. The CDR3 runs 14 residues. V lost 3 bases to trimming and J lost 5 bases; unmatched junction nucleotides: 5. Germline V CDR1 and CDR2: SGHNT, YYREEE (reference sequence). The CDR3 DNA is TGTGCCAGCAGCTACGAAGGACAGGGGGAGACCCAGTACTTC. Protein sequence: CASSYEGQGETQYF.

Here the CDR3 reads CAWSVQGAGGYTF. DNA for the CDR3: TGTGCCTGGAGTGTACAGGGGGCAGGTGGCTACACCTTC. This sequence joins TRBV30 and TRBJ1-2, with 9 bases matching TRBD1. The CDR3 spans 13 residues. Losses at the gene ends were 0 bases for V and 7 bases for J; bases not matched to a gene: 3. Germline CDR1 is GTSNPN and CDR2 is SVGIG (reference sequence). Variable domain in full (rest from reference TRBV30 and TRBJ1-2): SQTIHQWPATLVQPVGSPLSLECTVEGTSNPNLYWYRQAAGRGLQLLFYSVGIGQISSEVPQNLSASRPQDRQFILSSKKLLLSDSGFYLCAWSVQGAGGYTFGSGTRLTVV.

V is TRBV5-1 and J is TRBJ2-1; 12 bases map to TRBD2. Per germline, CDR1 SGHRS and CDR2 YFSETQ. The CDR3 extends over 15 amino acids. Trimming took 4 bases from V and 7 from J; bases not matched to a gene: 6. CDR3 amino acids: CASSIGTSGSNEQFF. DNA for the CDR3: TGCGCCAGCAGCATAGGGACTAGCGGGTCAAATGAGCAGTTCTTC.

J is TRBJ2-5 and V is TRBV11-2, with 13 bases identical to TRBD2. Germline lookup yields CDR1 SGHAT and CDR2 FQNNGV. The V and J ends lost 5 bases and 10 bases, in that order; junction bases with no gene match: 7. The CDR3 contains 14 residues. CDR3 region: CASSMGTSGAVQYF. The CDR3 DNA is TGTGCCAGCAGCATGGGGACTAGCGGGGCGGTCCAGTACTTC.

V gene TRBV4-3 combines with J gene TRBJ2-5; D unclear. Trimming shortened V by 0 bases and J by 3 bases, and 5 bases separated the two germline ends. Looked up from germline, CDR1 is LGHNA and CDR2 is YSLEER. The CDR3 totals 13 residues. CDR3 nucleotide sequence: TGCGCCAGCAGCCAAGACGGTAAAGAGACCCAGTACTTC. It translates to CASSQDGKETQYF.

The chain links TRBV2 to TRBJ1-1, with a tentative D call TRBD1 (6 bases). Trimming removed 4 bases from V and 3 bases from J, with 12 bases in between. The germline CDR1 and CDR2 sequences are SNHLY and FYNNEI. The CDR3 has 14 residues. The CDR3 region is CASSVQGGDTEAFF. In nucleotides, the CDR3 is TGTGCCAGCAGTGTACAGGGAGGGGACACTGAAGCTTTCTTT.

J is TRBJ2-7 and V is TRBV5-1, with 8 nucleotides matching TRBD1. This CDR3 contains 16 residues. Germline lookup yields CDR1 SGHRS and CDR2 YFSETQ. Germline trimming cut 1 base from V and 4 bases from J; bases unmatched to any gene: 10. CDR3 coding DNA: TGCGCCAGCAGCTTGAGCCCGGGACAGGCCTTATACGAGCAGTACTTC. It encodes CASSLSPGQALYEQYF.

This rearrangement joins TRBV7-2 to TRBJ2-7; possible D gene TRBD1, 6 bases. The CDR3 extends over 13 amino acids. Germline CDR1 and CDR2: SGHTA and FQGNSA. Trimming took off 8 bases at V and 7 bases at J, with 18 bases between the two ends. The DNA of the CDR3 is TGTGCCAGCGGCACTTTGGGGGCCGGAGAGCAGTACTTC. Protein product: CASGTLGAGEQYF.

The rearrangement joins TRBV11-3 to TRBJ2-1, with 11 bases aligning to TRBD2. This CDR3 spans 15 amino acids. Germline-derived CDR1 and CDR2 are SGHNT and YENEEA. The V segment lost 6 bases and the J segment 4 bases; nucleotides outside the gene matches: 5. CDR3 sequence reads: CASSFTSGGYNEQFF. The CDR3 DNA sequence: TGTGCCAGCAGTTTTACTAGCGGGGGTTACAATGAGCAGTTCTTC.

CDR3 loop: CASTSGVGGYGYTF. The CDR3 nucleotides read TGTGCCAGCACGTCAGGGGTTGGTGGCTATGGCTACACCTTC. The chain joins TRBV6-5 to TRBJ1-2, with a weak D call TRBD1 (6 bases). Germline CDR1 reads MNHEY; CDR2 reads SVGAGI. CDR3 length: 14 amino acids. Trimming left V 7 bases short and J 4 bases short, with 16 bases between.

Only one count was recorded for this clone. The rearrangement joins TRBV7-2 to TRBJ2-1; 7 bases fit TRBD2. This CDR3 is built from 17 residues. V was clipped by 4 bases and J by 3 bases; unmatched bases: 12. Germline V gene lookup returns CDR1 SGHTA and CDR2 FQGNSA. CDR3 loop: CASSSELPGLYYNEQFF. The DNA of the CDR3 is TGTGCCAGCAGCTCAGAGTTGCCGGGACTATACTACAATGAGCAGTTCTTC.

V and J are TRBV7-2 and TRBJ2-5; 7 nucleotides align to TRBD1. Unmatched junction bases numbered 7, after V lost 4 bases and J lost 5 bases. In germline, CDR1 is SGHTA, CDR2 FQGNSA. The CDR3 contains 14 residues. CDR3 DNA: TGTGCCAGCAGCTCGGACAGGTGGATGGAGACCCAGTACTTC. Translated: CASSSDRWMETQYF.

The chain is built from TRBV7-8 and TRBJ2-5; possible D gene TRBD2, 6 bases. Germline loops: CDR1 SGHVS, CDR2 FQNEAQ. V lost 4 bases and J lost 1, with 25 bases in between. The CDR3 contains 19 residues. As DNA, the CDR3 is TGTGCCAGCAGCTCCTCTTTACTCCCTACCGGGACTTTCCAAGAGACCCAGTACTTC. Translated, it gives CASSSSLLPTGTFQETQYF.

V is TRBV5-1 and J is TRBJ1-1, with D unresolved. This CDR3 is built from 14 residues. Germline CDR1 reads SGHRS; CDR2 reads YFSETQ. V lost 0 bases, J lost 2 bases, and 8 bases lay in between. In DNA, the CDR3 is TGCGCCAGCAGCTTGGGGCCCCCCAACACTGAAGCTTTCTTT. Translation: CASSLGPPNTEAFF.

This chain connects TRBV14 to TRBJ1-4; TRBD1 might be the D (5 bases). Looked up from germline, CDR1 is SGHDN and CDR2 is FVKESK. The V end lost 0 bases, the J end lost 7 bases, and 12 bases lay between the germline ends. The CDR3 consists of 15 residues. The CDR3 DNA follows: TGTGCCAGCAGCCAAGATGCAGGGCCTGGTGAAAAACTGTTTTTT. Encoded protein: CASSQDAGPGEKLFF.